Listed below are T cell receptor beta chains from one sample, sequenced in a study of beta chain features in type 1 diabetes. Generated by immunoSEQ multiplex PCR, the TCRdb table keeps only in-frame clones and is missing some. The sample includes about 650,000 clones, 9.5% to 15% of them seen just once. The sample taken for sequencing was naive CD4+ T cells from blood. The receptors come from a man aged 30-40 years with type 1 diabetes. Each CDR3 is given with its conserved first and last residue. D genes are given only for firm matches. Size is stated for part of the rows, as once, few or many counts, or as a class when the clone is expanded.

CDR3 protein: CASLALGLGSPLHF
CDR3 DNA: TGTGCCAGCTTGGCCCTGGGTTTGGGTTCACCCCTCCACTTT
D gene: -
V gene: TRBV5-6
clone size: few
J gene: TRBJ1-6

CDR3 protein: CASSLGGQGQETQYF
CDR3 DNA: TGCGCCAGCAGCTTGGGTGGGCAGGGTCAAGAGACCCAGTACTTC
D gene: -
V gene: TRBV5-1
clone size: few
J gene: TRBJ2-5

CDR3 protein: CASRPGQRIPQETQYF
CDR3 DNA: TGTGCCAGCAGGCCGGGACAGAGAATTCCCCAAGAGACCCAGTACTTC
D gene: TRBD1
V gene: TRBV28
clone size: -
J gene: TRBJ2-5

CDR3 protein: CSVAGTGFYGYTF
CDR3 DNA: TGCAGCGTTGCGGGGACAGGGTTCTATGGCTACACCTTC
D gene: TRBD1
V gene: TRBV29-1
clone size: -
J gene: TRBJ1-2

CDR3 protein: CASSPGSSFGLDGYTF
CDR3 DNA: TGTGCCAGCTCACCTGGCAGTAGTTTTGGGCTTGATGGCTACACCTTC
D gene: -
V gene: TRBV18
clone size: few
J gene: TRBJ1-2

CDR3 protein: CASSQDGDYGYTF
CDR3 DNA: TGTGCCAGCAGCCAAGACGGAGACTATGGCTACACCTTC
D gene: -
V gene: TRBV4-2
clone size: few
J gene: TRBJ1-2

CDR3 protein: CASSYDLAGTKYF
CDR3 DNA: TGTGCCAGCAGCTACGACTTAGCGGGGACTAAGTACTTC
D gene: TRBD2
V gene: TRBV5-6
clone size: -
J gene: TRBJ2-4

CDR3 protein: CASSFTEISGGRWYTEAFF
CDR3 DNA: TGTGCCAGCAGCTTCACAGAAATATCAGGGGGCCGGTGGTACACTGAAGCTTTCTTT
D gene: TRBD1
V gene: TRBV7-9
clone size: few
J gene: TRBJ1-1

CDR3 protein: CASSFATDTQYF
CDR3 DNA: TGTGCCAGCAGCTTTGCCACAGATACGCAGTATTTT
D gene: -
V gene: TRBV7-2
clone size: few
J gene: TRBJ2-3

CDR3 protein: CAWSGQLNTGELFF
CDR3 DNA: TGTGCCTGGAGTGGGCAGCTGAACACCGGGGAGCTGTTTTTT
D gene: -
V gene: TRBV30
clone size: -
J gene: TRBJ2-2

CDR3 protein: CASSFTSSRYNEQFF
CDR3 DNA: TGTGCCAGCAGTTTTACGTCTAGTCGATACAATGAGCAGTTCTTC
D gene: -
V gene: TRBV28
clone size: -
J gene: TRBJ2-1

CDR3 protein: CASKLNRRGAQHF
CDR3 DNA: TGCGCCAGCAAACTCAACCGGCGGGGGGCCCAGCATTTT
D gene: -
V gene: TRBV23-1
clone size: few
J gene: TRBJ1-5

CDR3 protein: CASSDLGAGNQPQHF
CDR3 DNA: TGTGCCAGCAGTGACTTAGGGGCAGGGAATCAGCCCCAGCATTTT
D gene: -
V gene: TRBV6-1
clone size: -
J gene: TRBJ1-5

CDR3 protein: CASSRLGLAGVTTDEQFF
CDR3 DNA: TGCGCCAGCAGCCGCCTAGGACTAGCGGGGGTTACCACGGATGAGCAGTTCTTC
D gene: TRBD2
V gene: TRBV4-3
clone size: -
J gene: TRBJ2-1

CDR3 protein: CASSVYGAGLASSTDTQYF
CDR3 DNA: TGTGCCAGCAGCGTGTATGGGGCAGGGCTGGCGTCGAGCACAGATACGCAGTATTTT
D gene: -
V gene: TRBV9
clone size: -
J gene: TRBJ2-3

CDR3 protein: CASSVVGDPYNEQFF
CDR3 DNA: TGTGCCAGCAGCGTAGTCGGGGATCCCTACAATGAGCAGTTCTTC
D gene: -
V gene: TRBV9
clone size: -
J gene: TRBJ2-1

CDR3 protein: CASSLTGTPLGEQFF
CDR3 DNA: TGTGCCAGCAGCTTAACCGGGACACCTCTCGGTGAGCAGTTCTTC
D gene: -
V gene: TRBV7-2
clone size: -
J gene: TRBJ2-1

CDR3 protein: CASIHPRGEQFF
CDR3 DNA: TGTGCCAGCATTCATCCGCGCGGTGAGCAGTTCTTC
D gene: -
V gene: TRBV6-4
clone size: -
J gene: TRBJ2-1

CDR3 protein: CASSYSREDGYTF
CDR3 DNA: TGTGCCAGCAGTTACTCAAGGGAGGATGGCTACACCTTC
D gene: -
V gene: TRBV6-6
clone size: -
J gene: TRBJ1-2

CDR3 protein: CASSYSVNDYGYTF
CDR3 DNA: TGTGCCAGCAGTTACTCCGTGAACGACTATGGCTACACCTTC
D gene: -
V gene: TRBV6-5
clone size: -
J gene: TRBJ1-2

CDR3 protein: CASSRFGQGATYEQYF
CDR3 DNA: TGTGCCAGCAGCCGTTTCGGACAGGGGGCAACGTACGAGCAGTACTTC
D gene: TRBD1
V gene: TRBV27
clone size: -
J gene: TRBJ2-7

CDR3 protein: CASSDTGELFF
CDR3 DNA: TGTGCCAGCAGCGACACCGGGGAGCTGTTTTTT
D gene: -
V gene: TRBV9
clone size: -
J gene: TRBJ2-2

CDR3 protein: CASSPGSGGPRDTQYF
CDR3 DNA: TGTGCCAGCAGCCCCGGCAGCGGGGGGCCACGAGATACGCAGTATTTT
D gene: TRBD2
V gene: TRBV6-6
clone size: few
J gene: TRBJ2-3

CDR3 protein: CASSLGQINEQFF
CDR3 DNA: TGTGCCAGCAGCTTAGGACAAATCAATGAGCAGTTCTTC
D gene: -
V gene: TRBV7-9
clone size: few
J gene: TRBJ2-1

CDR3 protein: CASSPEVAGAGEQFF
CDR3 DNA: TGTGCCAGCAGCCCCGAGGTAGCGGGGGCGGGGGAGCAGTTCTTC
D gene: TRBD2
V gene: TRBV6-1
clone size: few
J gene: TRBJ2-1

CDR3 protein: CASSRGRDEKLFF
CDR3 DNA: TGTGCCAGCAGCCGGGGTCGGGATGAAAAACTGTTTTTT
D gene: -
V gene: TRBV11-2
clone size: -
J gene: TRBJ1-4

CDR3 protein: CASSQGDRTGNTIYF
CDR3 DNA: TGCGCCAGCAGCCAAGGTGACAGGACTGGAAACACCATATATTTT
D gene: -
V gene: TRBV4-3
clone size: -
J gene: TRBJ1-3

CDR3 protein: CASSFVLGETQYF
CDR3 DNA: TGTGCCAGCAGTTTCGTCTTAGGAGAGACCCAGTACTTC
D gene: -
V gene: TRBV28
clone size: few
J gene: TRBJ2-5

CDR3 protein: CASSVSDEGKGYTF
CDR3 DNA: TGTGCCAGCAGTGTCTCCGATGAGGGAAAGGGCTACACCTTC
D gene: -
V gene: TRBV2
clone size: -
J gene: TRBJ1-2

CDR3 protein: CASSAQLTSYEQYF
CDR3 DNA: TGTGCCAGCAGTGCACAGCTTACATCCTACGAGCAGTACTTC
D gene: -
V gene: TRBV2
clone size: -
J gene: TRBJ2-7

CDR3 protein: CASTRQGVYGYTF
CDR3 DNA: TGTGCCAGCACCCGACAGGGGGTCTATGGCTACACCTTC
D gene: TRBD1
V gene: TRBV6-5
clone size: -
J gene: TRBJ1-2

CDR3 protein: CASSLTGTVELDEQFF
CDR3 DNA: TGCGCCAGCAGCCTCACCGGGACTGTGGAGTTGGATGAGCAGTTCTTC
D gene: -
V gene: TRBV5-1
clone size: -
J gene: TRBJ2-1

CDR3 protein: CASMDGSSYNSPLHF
CDR3 DNA: TGTGCCAGCATGGATGGGAGCTCCTATAATTCACCCCTCCACTTT
D gene: -
V gene: TRBV6-5
clone size: few
J gene: TRBJ1-6

CDR3 protein: CASSYGFRTGSNGYTF
CDR3 DNA: TGTGCCAGCAGTTACGGGTTCAGGACAGGCAGCAATGGCTACACCTTC
D gene: TRBD1
V gene: TRBV6-5
clone size: few
J gene: TRBJ1-2

CDR3 protein: CASSYSEYQETQYF
CDR3 DNA: TGTGCCAGCAGCTACTCGGAGTACCAAGAGACCCAGTACTTC
D gene: -
V gene: TRBV11-1
clone size: -
J gene: TRBJ2-5

CDR3 protein: CASSHLTRGRFGYTF
CDR3 DNA: TGTGCCAGCAGCCACCTGACGAGGGGGCGGTTTGGCTACACCTTC
D gene: TRBD1
V gene: TRBV7-9
clone size: -
J gene: TRBJ1-2

CDR3 protein: CASSFIWLAGTDTQYF
CDR3 DNA: TGTGCCAGCAGTTTTATTTGGTTAGCGGGCACAGATACGCAGTATTTT
D gene: -
V gene: TRBV28
clone size: -
J gene: TRBJ2-3

CDR3 protein: CASSLRVATDTQYF
CDR3 DNA: TGTGCCAGCAGCTTAAGGGTAGCGACAGATACGCAGTATTTT
D gene: -
V gene: TRBV7-2
clone size: few
J gene: TRBJ2-3

CDR3 protein: CSVAGPPADGYTF
CDR3 DNA: TGCAGCGTTGCGGGTCCCCCAGCGGACGGCTACACCTTC
D gene: -
V gene: TRBV29-1
clone size: -
J gene: TRBJ1-2

CDR3 protein: CASRVSSYNEQFF
CDR3 DNA: TGTGCCAGCAGAGTGAGCTCCTACAATGAGCAGTTCTTC
D gene: -
V gene: TRBV11-1
clone size: -
J gene: TRBJ2-1

CDR3 protein: CASSLGRNLEWTEAFF
CDR3 DNA: TGTGCCAGCAGCTTAGGACGGAACCTAGAATGGACTGAAGCTTTCTTT
D gene: -
V gene: TRBV7-2
clone size: -
J gene: TRBJ1-1

CDR3 protein: CASSLRGEAFF
CDR3 DNA: TGTGCCAGCAGCTTAAGGGGTGAAGCTTTCTTT
D gene: -
V gene: TRBV13
clone size: -
J gene: TRBJ1-1

CDR3 protein: CASSRGLVTEAFF
CDR3 DNA: TGTGCCAGCAGTAGGGGACTGGTGACTGAAGCTTTCTTT
D gene: -
V gene: TRBV6-5
clone size: few
J gene: TRBJ1-1

CDR3 protein: CASSLQGNYGYTF
CDR3 DNA: TGTGCCAGCAGCTTACAGGGCAACTATGGCTACACCTTC
D gene: -
V gene: TRBV7-2
clone size: few
J gene: TRBJ1-2

CDR3 protein: CASSYLNTEAFF
CDR3 DNA: TGTGCCAGCAGTTACCTGAACACTGAAGCTTTCTTT
D gene: -
V gene: TRBV6-6
clone size: -
J gene: TRBJ1-1

CDR3 protein: CASSPRRVTDTQYF
CDR3 DNA: TGTGCCAGCAGTCCAAGGCGGGTAACAGATACGCAGTATTTT
D gene: -
V gene: TRBV2
clone size: -
J gene: TRBJ2-3

CDR3 protein: CASSPSRSNYGYTF
CDR3 DNA: TGTGCCAGCAGCCCAAGTAGGAGCAACTATGGCTACACCTTC
D gene: -
V gene: TRBV5-4
clone size: -
J gene: TRBJ1-2

CDR3 protein: CASSYGQDLTEAFF
CDR3 DNA: TGTGCCAGCAGTTACGGCCAGGACCTCACTGAAGCTTTCTTT
D gene: -
V gene: TRBV6-5
clone size: -
J gene: TRBJ1-1

CDR3 protein: CASTGTGSLTNEKLFF
CDR3 DNA: TGTGCCAGCACCGGGACAGGTTCCTTAACTAATGAAAAACTGTTTTTT
D gene: TRBD1
V gene: TRBV6-6
clone size: -
J gene: TRBJ1-4

CDR3 protein: CAWKGLPRNEQFF
CDR3 DNA: TGTGCCTGGAAGGGGCTTCCCCGGAATGAGCAGTTCTTC
D gene: -
V gene: TRBV30
clone size: -
J gene: TRBJ2-1

CDR3 protein: CASSREYGLSYNEQFF
CDR3 DNA: TGTGCCAGCAGCAGGGAGTACGGACTCTCCTACAATGAGCAGTTCTTC
D gene: -
V gene: TRBV11-2
clone size: -
J gene: TRBJ2-1

CDR3 protein: CASSWGSGGHTDTQYF
CDR3 DNA: TGTGCCAGCAGCTGGGGTAGCGGGGGGCACACAGATACGCAGTATTTT
D gene: TRBD2
V gene: TRBV11-2
clone size: few
J gene: TRBJ2-3

CDR3 protein: CAWSGLAGGLFRTDTQYF
CDR3 DNA: TGTGCCTGGAGTGGACTAGCGGGGGGGCTCTTTAGGACAGATACGCAGTATTTT
D gene: TRBD2
V gene: TRBV30
clone size: -
J gene: TRBJ2-3

CDR3 protein: CASSSWGLRYEQYF
CDR3 DNA: TGTGCCAGCAGTTCTTGGGGGCTCCGCTACGAGCAGTACTTC
D gene: -
V gene: TRBV27
clone size: -
J gene: TRBJ2-7

CDR3 protein: CASSYGQGNNYGYTF
CDR3 DNA: TGTGCCAGCAGTTACGGACAGGGAAATAACTATGGCTACACCTTC
D gene: TRBD1
V gene: TRBV6-5
clone size: few
J gene: TRBJ1-2

CDR3 protein: CASSVADSPLHF
CDR3 DNA: TGTGCCAGCAGCGTAGCCGATTCACCCCTCCACTTT
D gene: -
V gene: TRBV9
clone size: -
J gene: TRBJ1-6

CDR3 protein: CSVDGAYGYTF
CDR3 DNA: TGCAGCGTTGATGGGGCCTATGGCTACACCTTC
D gene: -
V gene: TRBV29-1
clone size: -
J gene: TRBJ1-2